Listed here are 24 T cell receptor beta chains from one sample, sequenced in a study of T cells in localized non-small cell lung cancer. Method: immunoSEQ multiplex PCR; TCRdb's copy keeps in-frame clones and lacks some. This table holds roughly 1,800 clones, approximately 25% found once. Source: normal lung tissue next to the tumor, taken before any cancer treatment. All receptors come from a female donor aged 60 or older with stage I lung adenocarcinoma.

This clone appeared a few times. This chain connects TRBV11-3 to TRBJ2-3; 9 bases are a match to TRBD2. CDR3 length: 15 residues. J gave up 6 bases and V 5 bases, and 9 bases lay outside the gene matches. CDR1 SGHNT and CDR2 YENEEA come from the germline V gene. CDR3 sequence reads: CASSPLAGETDTQYF. The DNA of the CDR3 is TGTGCCAGCAGCCCCTTAGCGGGAGAAACCGATACGCAGTATTTT.

The CDR3 coding sequence is TGTGCCAGCGAGGGGGCGAGGACCTACGAGCAGTACTTC. Amino acid sequence: CASEGARTYEQYF. This chain uses TRBV9 with TRBJ2-7, with 7 bases that match TRBD1. The CDR3 is 13 residues long. Per the germline V gene, CDR1 is SGDLS and CDR2 is YYNGEE. Trimming cost V 7 bases and J 2 bases; bases outside gene matches: 6.

This chain uses TRBV6-8 with TRBJ2-7; D remains unclear. Trimming removed 7 bases at V and 0 bases at J, with 10 bases between. Germline CDR1 reads MNHGY; CDR2 reads SAAAGT. The CDR3 contains 13 residues. CDR3 nucleotide sequence: TGTGCCAGCATCGGGTCCCGCTCCTACGAGCAGTACGTC. This gives the protein CASIGSRSYEQYV.

The chain has TRBV9 and TRBJ2-2; 8 bases are shared with TRBD1. V lost 6 bases, J lost 0 bases, and 4 bases stayed unmatched. The length of the CDR3 is 15 residues. Germline V gives CDR1 SGDLS, CDR2 YYNGEE. CDR3 amino acids: CASKGQGSNTGELFF. CDR3 sequence (DNA): TGTGCCAGCAAAGGACAGGGATCGAACACCGGGGAGCTGTTTTTT.

Only a few counts were recorded for this clone. The J gene is TRBJ2-7, the V gene TRBV6-8; 7 nucleotides match TRBD1. This CDR3 region has 17 residues. V shed 7 bases and J 0 bases; nucleotides not matched to a gene: 15. The germline gives CDR1 MNHGY, CDR2 SAAAGT. The CDR3 reads CASTLRATTGFSYEQYF. Here the CDR3 DNA reads TGTGCCAGCACCCTACGGGCCACGACAGGGTTCTCCTACGAGCAGTACTTC.

This clone was seen a handful of times. The genes are TRBV9 and TRBJ2-1; D is unresolved. The CDR3 is 15 residues long. V was clipped by 0 bases and J by 4 bases, with 11 bases between them. The V gene's germline CDR1 is SGDLS and CDR2 YYNGEE. CDR3 amino acids: CASSVDNRVYNEQFF. CDR3 bases: TGTGCCAGCAGCGTAGATAACCGCGTATACAATGAGCAGTTCTTC.

The chain employs TRBV6-8 and TRBJ1-1; D call uncertain. V gave up 0 bases and J gave up 0 bases, with 8 bases separating them. The length of the CDR3 is 15 residues. Germline V gene lookup returns CDR1 MNHGY and CDR2 SAAAGT. The CDR3 region is CASSYSPGLNTEAFF. CDR3 nucleotides: TGTGCCAGCAGTTACTCTCCGGGTTTGAACACTGAAGCTTTCTTT.

In this sample, this clone turned up a few times. V is TRBV9 and J is TRBJ2-1, with TRBD2 identical over 7 bases. V trimming: 4 bases; J trimming: 4 bases; junction bases outside the gene matches: 11. The CDR3 is 16 amino acids. The V gene's germline CDR1 is SGDLS and CDR2 YYNGEE. CDR3 region: CASSLAEASGYNEQFF. CDR3 in DNA: TGTGCCAGCAGCTTAGCGGAGGCTAGCGGATACAATGAGCAGTTCTTC.

The rearrangement links TRBV28 to TRBJ1-4; D remains ambiguous. Germline loops: CDR1 MDHEN, CDR2 SYDVKM. The CDR3 extends over 16 amino acids. Deletions cut 5 bases from V and 7 bases from J, with 20 bases between. The CDR3, as DNA: TGTGCCAGCAGTCGAGGTCGCGGCAGTTTAATTGAAAAACTGTTTTTT. It specifies CASSRGRGSLIEKLFF.

The CDR3 DNA is TGTGCCTGGGACAGGGGAGGAGGCTACACCTTC. This translates into CAWDRGGGYTF. The chain combines TRBV30 with TRBJ1-2; 8 bases map to TRBD1. The ends lost 5 bases at V and 8 bases at J; junction bases unmatched: 4. Germline values: CDR1 GTSNPN, CDR2 SVGIG (reference sequence). The CDR3 covers 11 residues.

This sequence joins TRBV18 and TRBJ2-7, with 8 bases matching TRBD1. CDR3 length equals 14 residues. Germline CDR1 reads KGHSH; CDR2 reads LQKENI. With V trimmed by 3 bases and J by 1 base, 2 bases remained unmatched. The CDR3 nucleotides are TGTGCCAGCTCACCCAGGGGGCTATCCTACGAGCAGTACGTC. Amino acid sequence: CASSPRGLSYEQYV.

CDR3 nucleotide sequence: TGTGCCAGCAGCGTCAGACTAGCGGGCGGGGAGCTGTTTTTT. It is translated as CASSVRLAGGELFF. The rearrangement links TRBV9 to TRBJ2-2, with 10 bases matching TRBD2. The trim removed 2 bases at V and 7 bases at J, leaving 2 bases unmatched. Germline values: CDR1 SGDLS, CDR2 YYNGEE. The CDR3 contains 14 residues.

The V call is TRBV30, the J call TRBJ1-1, with a weak D call TRBD1 (6 bases). Germline V lookup: CDR1 GTSNPN, CDR2 SVGIG (reference sequence). The CDR3 has 12 residues. V lost 5 bases to trimming and J lost 7 bases, with 14 bases between them. The CDR3 DNA is TGTGCCTGGGAGGACAGCGGCTTTGAAGCTTTCTTT. It is translated as CAWEDSGFEAFF.

CDR3 loop: CASSATGRYEQYV. The CDR3 DNA reads TGTGCCAGCAGTGCAACAGGGAGGTACGAGCAGTACGTC. V and J are TRBV28 and TRBJ2-7; either TRBD1 or TRBD2 may supply D (6 bases each). CDR1 MDHEN and CDR2 SYDVKM come from the germline V gene. The CDR3 is 13 residues long. Trimming left V 5 bases short and J 4 bases short, with 12 bases between.

This chain connects TRBV19 to TRBJ1-2, with 8 bases fitting TRBD1. The ends lost 4 bases at V and 6 bases at J; junction bases unmatched: 4. This CDR3 has 13 amino acids. CDR1 LNHDA and CDR2 SQIVND come from the germline V gene (reference sequence). CDR3 DNA sequence: TGTGCCAGTAGTACCACAGGGGGAGATGGCTACACCTTC. Amino acids: CASSTTGGDGYTF.

This clone has more than one count but fewer than ten. This chain joins TRBV7-2 and TRBJ1-5; maybe TRBD1 (5 bases). Trimming removed 5 bases at V and 4 bases at J, with 9 bases between. Germline CDR1 SGHTA, CDR2 FQGNSA. This CDR3 is 13 amino acids long. CDR3 amino acids: CASSGEGNQPQHF. The CDR3 nucleotides are TGTGCCAGCAGCGGGGAGGGGAATCAGCCCCAGCATTTT.

This clone was detected a few times. The V and J genes are TRBV30 and TRBJ1-4; possible D gene TRBD1, 5 bases. The germline V gene has CDR1 GTSNPN and CDR2 SVGIG (reference sequence). Trimming stripped 4 bases from V and 5 bases from J, with 14 bases between. This CDR3 region has 14 residues. The CDR3 sequence: CAWNPSRGNEKLFF. The CDR3 DNA reads as TGTGCCTGGAACCCCTCAAGGGGAAATGAAAAACTGTTTTTT. Combining the CDR3 with reference TRBV30 and TRBJ1-4 gives the whole variable domain SQTIHQWPATLVQPVGSPLSLECTVEGTSNPNLYWYRQAAGRGLQLLFYSVGIGQISSEVPQNLSASRPQDRQFILSSKKLLLSDSGFYLCAWNPSRGNEKLFFGSGTQLSVL.

This clone is medium-sized by share. J is TRBJ1-1 and V is TRBV11-3; 7 bases agree with TRBD1. The V segment lost 5 bases and the J segment 3 bases; nucleotides outside the gene matches: 9. Germline V gives CDR1 SGHNT, CDR2 YENEEA. This CDR3 has 15 residues. The CDR3 is CASSTMTGWDTEAFF. CDR3 bases: TGTGCCAGCAGCACGATGACAGGGTGGGACACTGAAGCTTTCTTT.

The J gene is TRBJ2-6, the V gene TRBV19, with 7 nucleotides matching TRBD2. The length of the CDR3 is 18 residues. With V trimmed by 6 bases and J by 1 base, 12 bases remained unmatched. Germline V gene lookup returns CDR1 LNHDA and CDR2 SQIVND (reference sequence). For the CDR3, the DNA is TGTGCCAGTAGCCGAGGGAGGGGACCCCCTTCTGGGGCCAACGTCCTGACTTTC. This encodes CASSRGRGPPSGANVLTF. The full variable domain, completed using reference TRBV19 and TRBJ2-6, is DGGITQSPKYLFRKEGQNVTLSCEQNLNHDAMYWYRQDPGQGLRLIYYSQIVNDFQKGDIAEGYSVSREKKESFPLTVTSAQKNPTAFYLCASSRGRGPPSGANVLTFGAGSRLTVL.

This clone is termed medium-sized. The V and J genes are TRBV11-3 and TRBJ2-7, with 7 bases that match TRBD2. The CDR3 is 15 residues long. With 5 bases clipped from V and 5 bases from J, the junction kept 12 bases outside the gene matches. The germline gives CDR1 SGHNT, CDR2 YENEEA. CDR3 residues: CASSGLGGDFDEQYF. The CDR3, as DNA: TGTGCCAGCAGCGGTCTGGGAGGGGACTTCGACGAGCAGTACTTC.

The chain employs TRBV6-8 and TRBJ1-5; D gene unclear. The CDR3 length is 15 residues. CDR1 and CDR2 from the germline V gene are MNHGY and SAAAGT. V was cut by 5 bases and J by 1 base, with 12 bases left in between. In DNA form, the CDR3 reads TGTGCCAGCAGTGAGTCGGACGGAAGCAATCAGCCCCAGCATTTT. It yields the protein CASSESDGSNQPQHF.

This chain links TRBV7-1 with TRBJ2-2; 9 bases are shared with TRBD2. TRBV7-1 has ORF status, its function being uncertain. The CDR3 runs to 16 residues. The junction had 10 bases not matched to a gene; V was cut back by 5 bases and J by 6 bases. The CDR3 DNA sequence: TGTGCCAGCAGCGGACCAGGGACTAGCTCTCCCGGGGAGCTGTTTTTT. Protein: CASSGPGTSSPGELFF.

The gene calls are TRBV18 and TRBJ1-1; 7 bases are a match to TRBD1. This CDR3 is built from 13 residues. With 8 bases clipped from V and 2 bases from J, the junction kept 5 bases outside the gene matches. CDR1 is KGHSH and CDR2 is LQKENI in the germline V gene. In nucleotides, the CDR3 is TGTGCCAGCATGATAGGGGGCAACACTGAAGCTTTCTTT. It codes for CASMIGGNTEAFF.

This clone was seen a few times. The chain carries TRBV18 and TRBJ1-1, with no clear D. The CDR3 is 16 amino acids. Germline V gene sequence: CDR1 KGHSH, CDR2 LQKENI. Trimming pared 3 bases from V and 0 bases from J, leaving 14 bases between. CDR3 loop: CASSPHRTFLNTEAFF. As DNA, the CDR3 is TGTGCCAGCTCACCTCACCGGACTTTCTTGAACACTGAAGCTTTCTTT.